By frequency in the sample, the clone carrying this T cell receptor gamma chain is large. The sample originates from a study of gamma delta lymphoproliferative disorders and STAT genes. TCRdb processed the multiplex PCR reads again with the CATT caller. The sample lists several hundred gamma-chain clones, 9% to 15% occurring once. There are 14 residues in the CDR3. The V gene end was trimmed by 8 bases and the J gene end by 4 bases; junction bases not matched to a gene: 12. Sequencing used genomic DNA taken from PBMCs of patients and controls. Sequencing was done on a sample of blood. This TCR was sampled from a human donor in good health. The chain combines TRGV10 with TRGJ1 or TRGJ2. TCRdb records no J gene; here it was assigned by comparing the DNA to germline. TRGV10 is an ORF; its function is uncertain. The DNA of the CDR3 is TGTGCTGCGTGGGATGAGGGGCCATATTATAAGAAACTCTTT. It yields the protein CAAWDEGPYYKKLF.